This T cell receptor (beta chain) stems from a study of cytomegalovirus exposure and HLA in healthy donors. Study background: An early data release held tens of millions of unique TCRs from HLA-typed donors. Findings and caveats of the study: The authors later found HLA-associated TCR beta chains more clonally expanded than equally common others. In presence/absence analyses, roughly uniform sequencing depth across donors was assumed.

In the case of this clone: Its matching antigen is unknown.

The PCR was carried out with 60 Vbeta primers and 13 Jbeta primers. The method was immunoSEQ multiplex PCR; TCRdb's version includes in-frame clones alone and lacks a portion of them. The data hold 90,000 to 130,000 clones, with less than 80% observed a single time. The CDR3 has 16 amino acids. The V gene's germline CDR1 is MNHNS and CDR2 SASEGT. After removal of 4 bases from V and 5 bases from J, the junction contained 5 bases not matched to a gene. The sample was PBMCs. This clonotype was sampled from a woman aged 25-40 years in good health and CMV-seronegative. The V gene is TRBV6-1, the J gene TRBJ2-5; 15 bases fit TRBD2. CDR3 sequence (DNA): TGTGCCAGCAGTGCTGGGACTAGCGGGGGGAGGGAGACCCAGTACTTC. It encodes CASSAGTSGGRETQYF.